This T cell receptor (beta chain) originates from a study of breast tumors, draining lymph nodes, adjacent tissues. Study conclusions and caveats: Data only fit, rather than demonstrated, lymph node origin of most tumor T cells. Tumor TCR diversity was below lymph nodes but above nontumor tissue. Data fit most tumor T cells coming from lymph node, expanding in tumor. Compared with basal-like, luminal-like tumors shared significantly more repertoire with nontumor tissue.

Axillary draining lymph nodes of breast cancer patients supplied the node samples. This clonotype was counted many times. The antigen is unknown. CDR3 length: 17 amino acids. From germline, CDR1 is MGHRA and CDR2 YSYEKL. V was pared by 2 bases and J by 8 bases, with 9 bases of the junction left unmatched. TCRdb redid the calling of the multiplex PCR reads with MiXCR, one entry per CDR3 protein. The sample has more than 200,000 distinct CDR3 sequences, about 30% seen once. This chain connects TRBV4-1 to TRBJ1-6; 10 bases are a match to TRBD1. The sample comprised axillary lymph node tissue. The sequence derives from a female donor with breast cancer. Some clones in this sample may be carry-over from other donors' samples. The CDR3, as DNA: TGCGCCAGCAGCCAACCGACAGGGGGCGCGAAATATTCACCCCTCCACTTT. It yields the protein CASSQPTGGAKYSPLHF.